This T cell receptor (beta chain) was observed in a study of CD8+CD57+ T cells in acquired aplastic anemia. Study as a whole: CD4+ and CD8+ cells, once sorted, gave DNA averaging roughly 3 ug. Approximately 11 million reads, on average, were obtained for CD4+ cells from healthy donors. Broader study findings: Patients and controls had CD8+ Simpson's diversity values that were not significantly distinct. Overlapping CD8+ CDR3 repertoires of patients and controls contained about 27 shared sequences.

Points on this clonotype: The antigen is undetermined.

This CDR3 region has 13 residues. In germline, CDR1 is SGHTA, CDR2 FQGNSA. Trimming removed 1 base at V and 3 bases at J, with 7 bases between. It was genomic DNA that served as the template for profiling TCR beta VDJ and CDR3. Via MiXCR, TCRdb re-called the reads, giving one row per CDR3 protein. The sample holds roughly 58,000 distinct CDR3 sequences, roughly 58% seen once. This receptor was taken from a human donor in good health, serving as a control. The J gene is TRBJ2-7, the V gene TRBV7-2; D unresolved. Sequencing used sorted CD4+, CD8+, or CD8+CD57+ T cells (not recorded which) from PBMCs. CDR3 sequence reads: CASSLDPGYEQYF. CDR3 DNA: TGTGCCAGCAGCTTAGATCCAGGCTACGAGCAGTACTTC.